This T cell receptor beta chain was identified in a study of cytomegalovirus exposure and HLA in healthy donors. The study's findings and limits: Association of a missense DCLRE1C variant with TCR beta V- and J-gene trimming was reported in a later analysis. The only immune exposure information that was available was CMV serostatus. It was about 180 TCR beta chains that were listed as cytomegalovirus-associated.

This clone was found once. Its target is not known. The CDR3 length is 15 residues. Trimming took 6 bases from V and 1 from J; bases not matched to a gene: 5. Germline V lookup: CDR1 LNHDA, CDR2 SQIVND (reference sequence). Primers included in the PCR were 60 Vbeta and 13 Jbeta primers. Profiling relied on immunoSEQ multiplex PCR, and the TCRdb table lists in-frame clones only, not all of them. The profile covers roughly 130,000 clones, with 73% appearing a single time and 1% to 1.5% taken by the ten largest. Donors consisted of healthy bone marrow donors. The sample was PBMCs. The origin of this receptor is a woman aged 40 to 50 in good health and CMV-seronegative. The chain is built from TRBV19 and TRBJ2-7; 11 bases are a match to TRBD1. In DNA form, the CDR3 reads TGTGCCAGTAGGACCGGACAGGGGGCATCCTACGAGCAGTACTTC. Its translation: CASRTGQGASYEQYF.